What follows is one T cell receptor (beta chain) and its context. Its antigen is as yet unknown. This record belongs to a study of shared clonotypes between healthy human individuals. Study-level background: Every donor yielded three CD4 naive, three CD4 memory, two CD8 naive and one CD8 memory plate.

Points from the study as a whole: Researchers found naive subsets generally carried larger estimated richness than memory subsets.

The CDR3 covers 14 residues. V trimming: 8 bases; J trimming: 7 bases; junction bases outside the gene matches: 10. CDR1 is MNHNY, CDR2 SVGAGI, per germline (reference sequence). TCRdb keeps only in-frame clones here, not all; method: immunoSEQ multiplex PCR. The sample contains around 2.3 million clones, around 95% of which appear only once. This TCR was recovered from a man younger than 35 in good health. The sequenced sample consisted of naive CD4+ T cells sorted from blood. Subset denoted: CD45RA+ positively selected. The rearrangement links TRBV6-6 to TRBJ2-1; TRBD1 matches 8 bases. This CDR3 is CASSQPQGANEQFF. The DNA of the CDR3 is TGTGCCAGCTCTCAACCTCAGGGGGCTAATGAGCAGTTCTTC.